This is a list of T cell receptor beta chains from one sample in a study of CD8 T cells in Susac syndrome. One entry per CDR3 protein, called by TCRdb with MiXCR from the immunoSEQ multiplex PCR reads. This table has around 200,000 distinct CDR3 sequences, roughly 94% appearing once. The sample consisted of CD4+ T cells from PBMCs. The receptors originated from a human donor in good health. The CDR3 runs from the conserved cysteine through the conserved F or W. D genes are given only for firm matches. Clone size is not always given. Where it is, it says once, few, many or a class for expanded clones.

j_call | d_call | v_call | clone_size | cdr3_aa | cdr3_nt
TRBJ1-1 | - | TRBV4-1 | - | CASRYEENTEAFF | TGCGCCAGCAGGTATGAAGAGAACACTGAAGCTTTCTTT
TRBJ2-7 | TRBD1 | TRBV13 | - | CASSLTGGRYEQYF | TGTGCCAGCAGCTTGACAGGGGGACGCTACGAGCAGTACTTC
TRBJ2-1 | TRBD1 | TRBV29-1 | - | CSVAGTGEINEQFF | TGCAGCGTTGCCGGGACAGGGGAAATAAATGAGCAGTTCTTC
TRBJ2-5 | - | TRBV20-1 | - | CSAPGPFQETQYF | TGCAGTGCACCTGGACCGTTTCAAGAGACCCAGTACTTC
TRBJ1-5 | - | TRBV6-6 | - | CASSQTQPQPQHF | TGTGCCAGCAGCCAAACCCAGCCTCAGCCCCAGCATTTT
TRBJ2-4 | - | TRBV11-2 | - | CASGLRGALNIQYF | TGTGCCAGCGGCCTCCGGGGGGCCTTAAACATTCAGTACTTC
TRBJ1-2 | - | TRBV7-2 | - | CASSKGYRNYGYTF | TGTGCCAGCAGCAAAGGGTACAGAAACTATGGCTACACCTTC
TRBJ2-1 | TRBD1 | TRBV29-1 | - | CSVEEGQGLLF | TGCAGCGTTGAAGAAGGACAGGGTTTGCTCTTC
TRBJ1-1 | - | TRBV3-1 | - | CASSHPTGSFRAEAFF | TGTGCCAGCAGCCATCCAACCGGGAGCTTCAGGGCTGAAGCTTTCTTT
TRBJ1-3 | - | TRBV29-1 | - | CSVEDVKGRNTIYF | TGCAGCGTTGAAGATGTGAAGGGGCGGAACACCATATATTTT
TRBJ2-1 | TRBD2 | TRBV7-7 | few | CASSLAGGNEQFF | TGTGCTAGCAGCTTAGCGGGGGGGAATGAGCAGTTCTTC
TRBJ2-3 | - | TRBV28 | few | CASNQGTDTQYF | TGTGCCAGCAATCAGGGAACAGATACGCAGTATTTT
TRBJ2-3 | TRBD2 | TRBV30 | once | CAWSAGLASSTDTQYF | TGTGCCTGGAGTGCTGGACTAGCGAGTAGCACAGATACGCAGTATTTT